The rows below give T cell receptor beta chains drawn from one sample of a study of blood T cell repertoires in COVID-19. Here immunoSEQ multiplex PCR was the method, and the copy in TCRdb shows in-frame clones only, minus some. The sample has about 140,000 clones, about 86% seen once. The material sequenced was peripheral blood. The receptors originated from a woman aged 60 to 75 with acute or convalescent COVID-19. Each CDR3 is given with its conserved first and last residue. The D gene is left open where the match is weak. Rows may omit the clone size; those that give it use once, few, many or a size class.

v_gene	abundance	j_gene	d_gene	CDR3aa	CDR3nt
TRBV6-1	once	TRBJ1-5	TRBD1	CASSEQQGNQPQHF	TGTGCCAGCAGTGAGCAACAGGGGAATCAGCCCCAGCATTTT
TRBV5-1	-	TRBJ1-1	-	CASSLEGRGLNTEAFF	TGCGCCAGCAGCTTGGAGGGCAGGGGCTTGAACACTGAAGCTTTCTTT
TRBV7-3	once	TRBJ2-7	TRBD1	CASSLSGTASYEQYF	TGTGCCAGCAGCTTAAGTGGGACAGCTTCCTACGAGCAGTACTTC
TRBV5-5	-	TRBJ2-3	-	CASSFRVSTDTQYF	TGTGCCAGCAGCTTCAGGGTCAGCACAGATACGCAGTATTTT
TRBV3-1/TRBV3-2	-	TRBJ2-5	-	CASSPHGLGETQYF	TGTGCCAGCAGCCCTCACGGACTGGGAGAGACCCAGTACTTC
TRBV11-2	-	TRBJ1-2	-	CASSLPGNAVGYTF	TGTGCCAGCAGCTTACCCGGGAACGCGGTTGGCTACACCTTC
TRBV6-5	-	TRBJ1-2	TRBD1	CASQKDRAYGYTF	TGTGCCAGCCAGAAGGACAGGGCCTATGGCTACACCTTC
TRBV6-4	once	TRBJ1-1	-	CASSDSAGNTEAFF	TGTGCCAGCAGTGACTCTGCCGGGAACACTGAAGCTTTCTTT
TRBV29-1	-	TRBJ2-1	-	CSVSRLKFPNEQFF	TGCAGCGTATCGCGGCTGAAGTTTCCCAATGAGCAGTTCTTC
TRBV9	-	TRBJ1-2	-	CASSREGYGYTF	TGTGCCAGCTCACGGGAGGGTTATGGCTACACCTTC
TRBV18	once	TRBJ2-5	-	CASSPQVSGETQYF	TGTGCCAGCTCACCGCAGGTTAGCGGCGAGACCCAGTACTTC
TRBV9	-	TRBJ1-2	-	CASSVEGVGVWGYTF	TGTGCCAGCAGCGTAGAAGGAGTCGGGGTTTGGGGCTACACCTTC
TRBV12-2	once	TRBJ2-3	-	CASRLAMGLAGGPGTDTQYF	TGTGCAAGTCGCTTAGCTATGGGACTAGCGGGGGGGCCGGGCACAGATACGCAGTATTTT
TRBV30	-	TRBJ1-2	-	CAWSVDFGDGGYTF	TGTGCCTGGAGTGTAGATTTCGGAGACGGCGGCTACACCTTC
TRBV7-9	-	TRBJ1-3	-	CASSPDRISGNTIYF	TGTGCCAGCAGCCCTGACAGAATCTCTGGAAACACCATATATTTT
TRBV27	-	TRBJ2-3	-	CASSLSGGGGQYF	TGTGCCAGCAGTTTATCGGGCGGGGGCGGGCAGTATTTT